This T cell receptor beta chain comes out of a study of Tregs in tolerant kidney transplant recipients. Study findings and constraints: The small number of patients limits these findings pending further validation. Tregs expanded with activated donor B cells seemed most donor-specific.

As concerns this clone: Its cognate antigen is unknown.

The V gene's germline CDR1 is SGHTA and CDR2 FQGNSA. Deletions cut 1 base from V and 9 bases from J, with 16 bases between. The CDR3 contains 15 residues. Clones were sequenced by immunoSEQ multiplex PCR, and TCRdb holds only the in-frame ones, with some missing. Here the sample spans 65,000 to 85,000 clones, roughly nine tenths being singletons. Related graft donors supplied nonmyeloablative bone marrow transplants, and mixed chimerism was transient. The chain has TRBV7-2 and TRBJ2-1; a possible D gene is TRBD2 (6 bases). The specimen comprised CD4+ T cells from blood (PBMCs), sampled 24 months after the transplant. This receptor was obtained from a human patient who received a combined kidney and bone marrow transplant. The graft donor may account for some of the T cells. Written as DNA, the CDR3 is TGTGCCAGCAGCTTAGTTTCAGGTAGCGGAGCTGAGCAGTTCTTC. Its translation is CASSLVSGSGAEQFF.